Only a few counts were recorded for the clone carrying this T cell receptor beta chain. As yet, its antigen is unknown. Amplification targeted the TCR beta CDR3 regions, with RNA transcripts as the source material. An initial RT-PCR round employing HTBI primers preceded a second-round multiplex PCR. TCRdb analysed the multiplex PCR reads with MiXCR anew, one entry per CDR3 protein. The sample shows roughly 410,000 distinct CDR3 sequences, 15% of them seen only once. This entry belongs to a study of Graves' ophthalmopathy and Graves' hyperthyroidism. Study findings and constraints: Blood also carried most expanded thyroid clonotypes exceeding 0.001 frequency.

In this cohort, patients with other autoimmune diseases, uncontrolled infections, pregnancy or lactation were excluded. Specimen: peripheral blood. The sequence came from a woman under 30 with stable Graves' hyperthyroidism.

CDR3 DNA sequence: TGTGCCACCGCCGGCCGAGACTCCTACGAGCAGTACTTC. Its translation: CATAGRDSYEQYF. The genes are TRBV6-1 and TRBJ2-7; D is uncertain. Germline V gene sequence: CDR1 MNHNS, CDR2 SASEGT. There are 13 residues in the CDR3. V shed 10 bases and J shed 0 bases, with 13 bases lying between them.